This entry lists 25 T cell receptor beta chains sequenced from one sample in a study of CD8 T cells in Susac syndrome. RNA, at about 0.45 to 1 ug, was reverse transcribed with random hexamers. One entry per CDR3 protein results from TCRdb running MiXCR on the immunoSEQ multiplex PCR reads. The sample has under 200,000 distinct CDR3 sequences, roughly 95% seen once; the top ten hold roughly 0.098%. Source material: CD4+ T cells from PBMCs. The receptors were sampled from a human donor with Susac syndrome.

V gene TRBV7-2 combines with J gene TRBJ2-3; TRBD2 matches 8 bases. Germline lookup yields CDR1 SGHTA and CDR2 FQGNSA. The junction had 5 bases not matched to a gene; V was cut back by 1 base and J by 2 bases. The CDR3 spans 16 residues. The CDR3 sequence is CASSLVLAGTTDTQYF. In DNA form, the CDR3 reads TGTGCCAGCAGCTTAGTGCTAGCGGGCACCACAGATACGCAGTATTTT.

This clonotype was seen once. The chain uses TRBV6-1 and TRBJ1-2; a possible D gene is TRBD1 (5 bases). The germline V gene has CDR1 MNHNS and CDR2 SASEGT. The CDR3 is 16 amino acids. The ends were cut back, 6 bases at V and 10 bases at J, with 27 bases in the middle. In nucleotides, the CDR3 is TGTGCCAGCAGCGTAGGACCATACACCTTCCAGGGCCACTACACCTTC. Protein: CASSVGPYTFQGHYTF.

V gene TRBV20-1 combines with J gene TRBJ1-2; a weak D match, TRBD1 (5 bases). The CDR3 totals 13 residues. Germline assignment: CDR1 DFQATT and CDR2 SNEGSKA (reference sequence). V was pared by 6 bases and J by 6 bases, with 17 bases between. The CDR3, as DNA: TGCAGTGCCTTGGGGGGGTCTCTCCATGGCTACACCTTC. Its protein is CSALGGSLHGYTF.

The V call is TRBV28, the J call TRBJ2-5, with TRBD2 matching 8 bases. The ends lost 6 bases at V and 0 bases at J; junction bases unmatched: 9. The CDR3 has 16 residues. Germline-derived CDR1 and CDR2 are MDHEN and SYDVKM. This CDR3 is CASRAILRGDQETQYF. The CDR3 DNA reads as TGTGCCAGCAGGGCAATCTTGCGGGGGGACCAAGAGACCCAGTACTTC.

The V and J genes are TRBV20-1 and TRBJ2-3, with D hard to call. Germline assignment: CDR1 DFQATT and CDR2 SNEGSKA (reference sequence). The CDR3 length is 15 residues. The ends were cut back, 0 bases at V and 2 bases at J, with 12 bases in the middle. This chain's CDR3 is CSARDSRVPTDTQYF. In DNA form, the CDR3 reads TGCAGTGCTAGAGATTCCCGGGTCCCCACAGATACGCAGTATTTT.

The chain combines TRBV3-1 with TRBJ2-7; no reliable D call. The CDR3 totals 17 residues. V shed 1 base and J shed 2 bases, with 18 bases lying between them. Germline CDR1 reads LGHDT; CDR2 reads YNNKEL (reference sequence). The CDR3 reads CASSQGASLGRTYEQYF. For the CDR3, the DNA is TGTGCCAGCAGCCAAGGGGCGTCCCTAGGCAGGACCTACGAGCAGTACTTC.

This chain connects TRBV9 to TRBJ1-2, with D hard to call. V was cut by 0 bases and J by 1 base, with 10 bases left in between. This CDR3 is 15 amino acids long. Germline V CDR1 and CDR2: SGDLS, YYNGEE. The CDR3, as DNA: TGTGCCAGCAGCGTAGGGACGGGAAATAACTATGGCTACACCTTC. Encoded protein: CASSVGTGNNYGYTF.

This chain's CDR3 is CASSQGGSTEAFF. The CDR3 region has the DNA TGTGCCAGCAGCCAAGGGGGGAGTACTGAAGCTTTCTTT. This chain uses TRBV3-1 with TRBJ1-1; maybe TRBD1 (5 bases). The CDR3 length is 13 residues. CDR1 is LGHDT and CDR2 is YNNKEL in the germline V gene (reference sequence). The V and J ends lost 1 base and 5 bases respectively, with 8 bases between them.

The chain employs TRBV5-6 and TRBJ1-2; D gene uncertain. V was cut by 4 bases and J by 6 bases, with 10 bases left in between. This CDR3 is 12 amino acids long. In germline, CDR1 is SGHDT, CDR2 YYEEEE. The CDR3 DNA sequence: TGTGCCAGCAGCAGGTCAGGACATGGCTACACCTTC. Residues: CASSRSGHGYTF.

The chain recombines TRBV7-9 with TRBJ2-5, with 11 nucleotides matching TRBD2. V lost 3 bases to trimming and J lost 2 bases; unmatched junction nucleotides: 8. This CDR3 contains 17 residues. Germline CDR1 is SEHNR and CDR2 is FQNEAQ (reference sequence). The CDR3 region is CASSFGLAGGKQETQYF. The CDR3 DNA is TGTGCCAGCAGCTTCGGTCTAGCGGGGGGCAAACAAGAGACCCAGTACTTC.

The rearrangement joins TRBV27 to TRBJ2-1; 7 bases match TRBD1. V was clipped by 2 bases and J by 2 bases; unmatched bases: 6. The CDR3 covers 16 residues. Germline V gives CDR1 MNHEY, CDR2 SMNVEV (reference sequence). CDR3 sequence reads: CASSLLRGQAYNEQFF. For the CDR3, the DNA is TGTGCCAGCAGTTTACTAAGGGGGCAAGCCTACAATGAGCAGTTCTTC.

The chain uses TRBV18 and TRBJ1-5; D gene unclear. The CDR3 totals 12 residues. V lost 3 bases and J lost 4, with 4 bases in between. Germline CDR1 reads KGHSH; CDR2 reads LQKENI. This CDR3 reads CASSPENQPQHF. As DNA, the CDR3 is TGTGCCAGCTCACCTGAGAATCAGCCCCAGCATTTT.

CDR3 coding DNA: TGTGCCAGCAGCGAGGGACAGGGCCCATATGGCTACACCTTC. This gives the protein CASSEGQGPYGYTF. This chain connects TRBV9 to TRBJ1-2, with TRBD1 matching over 9 bases. V lost 3 bases to trimming and J lost 5 bases; unmatched junction nucleotides: 5. Germline CDR1 and CDR2: SGDLS and YYNGEE. The CDR3 runs to 14 residues. Supplemented by reference TRBV9 and TRBJ1-2, the full variable domain reads DSGVTQTPKHLITATGQRVTLRCSPRSGDLSVYWYQQSLDQGLQFLIQYYNGEERAKGNILERFSAQQFPDLHSELNLSSLELGDSALYFCASSEGQGPYGYTFGSGTRLTVV.

The chain joins TRBV7-2 to TRBJ2-1; D uncertain. The ends were cut back, 2 bases at V and 0 bases at J, with 8 bases in the middle. Germline CDR1 is SGHTA and CDR2 is FQGNSA. This CDR3 contains 15 residues. CDR3 DNA sequence: TGTGCCAGCAGCTTAAAGGATTCCTCCTACAATGAGCAGTTCTTC. It encodes CASSLKDSSYNEQFF.

This chain joins TRBV6-5 and TRBJ1-1; tentatively, D is TRBD1 (5 bases). Trimming left V 2 bases short and J 4 bases short, with 14 bases between. Per germline, CDR1 MNHEY and CDR2 SVGAGI. The length of the CDR3 is 15 residues. CDR3 nucleotide sequence: TGTGCCAGCAGTTACCTCCCTCAGGGAGGCACTGAAGCTTTCTTT. Encoded protein: CASSYLPQGGTEAFF.

The V and J genes are TRBV27 and TRBJ1-6, with a tentative D call TRBD1 (5 bases). This CDR3 spans 17 amino acids. Trimming shortened V by 6 bases and J by 12 bases, and 27 bases separated the two germline ends. The germline gives CDR1 MNHEY, CDR2 SMNVEV (reference sequence). In nucleotides, the CDR3 is TGTGCCAGCAGAGCGGCGGGGGGTATGGGTGGTAATAGACCCCTCCACTTT. Amino acids: CASRAAGGMGGNRPLHF.

The V call is TRBV7-9, the J call TRBJ1-2, with 7 bases fitting TRBD1. The CDR3 totals 14 residues. V trimming: 1 base; J trimming: 5 bases; junction bases outside the gene matches: 4. From germline, CDR1 is SEHNR and CDR2 FQNEAQ (reference sequence). The CDR3 DNA follows: TGTGCCAGCAGCTTAGGGACAGGCCCATATGGCTACACCTTC. Its translation is CASSLGTGPYGYTF.

V is TRBV5-4 and J is TRBJ2-3; 10 bases agree with TRBD2. CDR1 is SGHNT and CDR2 is YYREEE in the germline V gene (reference sequence). V was clipped by 2 bases and J by 8 bases; unmatched bases: 17. The CDR3 runs to 18 residues. The CDR3 sequence is CASSLGQARTSGFGTQYF. CDR3 coding DNA: TGTGCCAGCAGCTTAGGACAGGCTAGGACTAGCGGTTTCGGTACGCAGTATTTT.

This chain joins TRBV3-1 and TRBJ1-2, with D perhaps matching TRBD1 (5 bases). Germline CDR1 reads LGHDT; CDR2 reads YNNKEL (reference sequence). The CDR3 is made up of 17 amino acids. The V and J ends lost 0 bases and 8 bases respectively, with 22 bases between them. For the CDR3, the DNA is TGTGCCAGCAGCCAAGATGTCATGGGGGGAGGCTATGTCGGCTACACCTTC. Protein product: CASSQDVMGGGYVGYTF.

V and J are TRBV20-1 and TRBJ2-2; 9 bases line up with TRBD2. Per germline, CDR1 DFQATT and CDR2 SNEGSKA (reference sequence). Trimming removed 3 bases from V and 3 bases from J; junction bases left unmatched: 5. This CDR3 spans 15 amino acids. The CDR3 DNA follows: TGCAGTGCTAGTGGGACTAGCTTAGACACCGGGGAGCTGTTTTTT. Residues: CSASGTSLDTGELFF.

V and J are TRBV7-9 and TRBJ1-5; D remains ambiguous. The ends were cut back, 6 bases at V and 7 bases at J, with 16 bases in the middle. Germline V gene lookup returns CDR1 SEHNR and CDR2 FQNEAQ (reference sequence). CDR3 length: 14 residues. CDR3 region: CASSVNGRGQPQHF. CDR3 DNA: TGTGCCAGCAGTGTAAACGGGCGCGGGCAGCCCCAGCATTTT. Complete variable domain (other parts from reference TRBV7-9 and TRBJ1-5): DTGVSQNPRHKITKRGQNVTFRCDPISEHNRLYWYRQTLGQGPEFLTYFQNEAQLEKSRLLSDRFSAERPKGSFSTLEIQRTEQGDSAMYLCASSVNGRGQPQHFGDGTRLSIL.

This chain links TRBV9 with TRBJ2-1; D not resolved. V was clipped by 0 bases and J by 0 bases, with 7 bases between them. This CDR3 contains 15 residues. Per germline, CDR1 SGDLS and CDR2 YYNGEE. The CDR3 DNA reads as TGTGCCAGCAGCGTAGACATCCACTCCTACAATGAGCAGTTCTTC. Translated: CASSVDIHSYNEQFF.

The chain has TRBV14 and TRBJ2-1; D gene uncertain. From germline, CDR1 is SGHDN and CDR2 FVKESK. Trimming shortened V by 1 base and J by 8 bases, and 12 bases separated the two germline ends. The CDR3 is 14 residues long. The CDR3 DNA is TGTGCCAGCAGCCAAGCCGTTCCTCCCCATGAGCAGTTCTTC. As protein: CASSQAVPPHEQFF. The whole variable domain, filled in from reference TRBV14 and TRBJ2-1, reads EAGVTQFPSHSVIEKGQTVTLRCDPISGHDNLYWYRRVMGKEIKFLLHFVKESKQDESGMPNNRFLAERTGGTYSTLKVQPAELEDSGVYFCASSQAVPPHEQFFGPGTRLTVL.

V is TRBV4-3 and J is TRBJ2-1; D remains unclear. Looked up from germline, CDR1 is LGHNA and CDR2 is YSLEER. Trimming took off 1 base at V and 8 bases at J, with 18 bases between the two ends. This CDR3 contains 16 residues. CDR3 DNA sequence: TGCGCCAGCAGCCAAGGTCAAGGATATCGAGTGGATGAGCAGTTCTTC. This gives the protein CASSQGQGYRVDEQFF.

The chain links TRBV7-2 to TRBJ1-5; no clear D. The CDR3 loop spans 14 amino acids. The V end lost 1 base, the J end lost 4 bases, and 8 bases lay between the germline ends. Germline V gives CDR1 SGHTA, CDR2 FQGNSA. The CDR3 loop is CASSLVGANQPQHF. The CDR3 DNA reads as TGTGCCAGCAGCTTAGTCGGCGCAAATCAGCCCCAGCATTTT.